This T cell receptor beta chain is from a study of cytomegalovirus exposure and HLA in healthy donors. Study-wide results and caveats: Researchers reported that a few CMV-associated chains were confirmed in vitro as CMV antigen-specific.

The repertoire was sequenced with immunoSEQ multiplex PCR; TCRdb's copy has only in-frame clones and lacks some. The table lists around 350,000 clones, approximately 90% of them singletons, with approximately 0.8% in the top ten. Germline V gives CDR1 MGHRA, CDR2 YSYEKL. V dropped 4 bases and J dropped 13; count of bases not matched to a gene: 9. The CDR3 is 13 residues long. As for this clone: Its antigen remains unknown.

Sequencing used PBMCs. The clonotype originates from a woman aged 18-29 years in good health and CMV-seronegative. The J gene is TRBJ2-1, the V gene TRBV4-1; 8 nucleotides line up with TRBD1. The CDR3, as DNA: TGCGCCAGCAGCCCGCAATCACAGGGGGGCCAGTTCTTC. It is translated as CASSPQSQGGQFF.